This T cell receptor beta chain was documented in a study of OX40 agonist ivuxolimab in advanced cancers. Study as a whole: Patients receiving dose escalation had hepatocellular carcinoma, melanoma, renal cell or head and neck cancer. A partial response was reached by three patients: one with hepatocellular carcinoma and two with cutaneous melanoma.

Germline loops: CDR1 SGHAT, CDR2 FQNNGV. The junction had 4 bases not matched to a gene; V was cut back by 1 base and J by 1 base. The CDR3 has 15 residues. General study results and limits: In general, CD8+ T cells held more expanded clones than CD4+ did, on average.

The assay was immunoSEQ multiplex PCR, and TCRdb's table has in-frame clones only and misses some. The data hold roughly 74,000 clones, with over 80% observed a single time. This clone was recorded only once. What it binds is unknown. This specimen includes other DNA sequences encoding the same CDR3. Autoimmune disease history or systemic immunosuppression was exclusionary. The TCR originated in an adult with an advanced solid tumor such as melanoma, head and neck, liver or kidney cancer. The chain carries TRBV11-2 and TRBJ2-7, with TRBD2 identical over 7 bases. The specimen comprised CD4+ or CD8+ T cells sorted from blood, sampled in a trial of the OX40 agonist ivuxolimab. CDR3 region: CASSLASGGSYEQYF. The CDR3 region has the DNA TGTGCCAGCAGCTTAGCTAGCGGAGGTTCCTACGAGCAGTACTTC.